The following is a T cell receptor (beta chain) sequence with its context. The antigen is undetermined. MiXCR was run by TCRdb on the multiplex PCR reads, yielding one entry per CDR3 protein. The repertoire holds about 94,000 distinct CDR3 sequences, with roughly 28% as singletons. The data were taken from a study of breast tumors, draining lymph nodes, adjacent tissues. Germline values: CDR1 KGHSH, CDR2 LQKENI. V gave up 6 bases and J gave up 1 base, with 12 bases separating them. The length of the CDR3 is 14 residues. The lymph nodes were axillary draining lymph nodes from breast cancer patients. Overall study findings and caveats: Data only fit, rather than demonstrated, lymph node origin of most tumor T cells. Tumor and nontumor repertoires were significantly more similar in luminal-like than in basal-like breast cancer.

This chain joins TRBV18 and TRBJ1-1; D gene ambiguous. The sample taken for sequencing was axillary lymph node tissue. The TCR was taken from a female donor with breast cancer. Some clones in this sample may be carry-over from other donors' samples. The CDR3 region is CASSQDRKNTEAFF. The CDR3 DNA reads TGTGCCAGCTCCCAGGACCGGAAGAACACTGAAGCTTTCTTT.